Listed below are T cell receptor beta chains from one sample, sequenced in a study of OX40 agonist ivuxolimab in advanced cancers. TCRdb's table, derived via immunoSEQ multiplex PCR, lists solely in-frame clones and lacks some. The table shows about 53,000 clones, with approximately 84% occurring only once. Sequenced material: CD4+ or CD8+ T cells sorted from blood, taken in a trial of the OX40 agonist ivuxolimab. The receptor set was obtained from an adult with an advanced solid tumor such as melanoma, head and neck, liver or kidney cancer. The CDR3 runs from the conserved cysteine through the conserved F or W. The order of the fields is V gene, J gene, D gene, clone size, CDR3 DNA, CDR3 protein. D genes are given only for firm matches. Size is omitted from some rows. Given values are once, few, many or a class for expanded clones.

V gene: TRBV7-2
J gene: TRBJ2-3
D gene: NA
clone size: NA
CDR3 DNA: TGTGCCAGCAGCTTAGACACAGATACGCAGTATTTT
CDR3 protein: CASSLDTDTQYF

V gene: TRBV19
J gene: TRBJ1-3
D gene: TRBD1
clone size: NA
CDR3 DNA: TGTGCCAGTTCACAGGGGGACTCTGGAAACACCATATATTTT
CDR3 protein: CASSQGDSGNTIYF

V gene: TRBV6-1
J gene: TRBJ1-2
D gene: TRBD1
clone size: NA
CDR3 DNA: TGTGCCAGCAGTGATGGGGCAGGGGGCATCTATGGCTACACCTTC
CDR3 protein: CASSDGAGGIYGYTF

V gene: TRBV14
J gene: TRBJ2-3
D gene: NA
clone size: NA
CDR3 DNA: TGTGCCAGCGGAGGCAGCTCCAGCACAGATACGCAGTATTTT
CDR3 protein: CASGGSSSTDTQYF

V gene: TRBV10-3
J gene: TRBJ1-6
D gene: NA
clone size: few
CDR3 DNA: TGTGCCATCAGTGGGGCTGATAATTCACCCCTCCACTTT
CDR3 protein: CAISGADNSPLHF

V gene: TRBV7-2
J gene: TRBJ2-3
D gene: TRBD2
clone size: NA
CDR3 DNA: TGTGCCAGCAGCACCCGACTAGCCGCAGATACGCAGTATTTT
CDR3 protein: CASSTRLAADTQYF

V gene: TRBV2
J gene: TRBJ2-7
D gene: TRBD2
clone size: NA
CDR3 DNA: TGTGCCAGCAGTCCCCCCATCCCAGTCGCCTACTCTAGCGGGGACCCCTCCTACGAGCAGTACTTC
CDR3 protein: CASSPPIPVAYSSGDPSYEQYF

V gene: TRBV6-5
J gene: TRBJ2-2
D gene: NA
clone size: NA
CDR3 DNA: TGTGCCAGCACCCCGGTAGGGGCCGTCGGGGAGCTGTTTTTT
CDR3 protein: CASTPVGAVGELFF

V gene: TRBV7-2
J gene: TRBJ2-7
D gene: NA
clone size: NA
CDR3 DNA: TGTGCCAGCAGCTTATTAGCGAGGGAGCAGTACTTC
CDR3 protein: CASSLLAREQYF

V gene: TRBV4-2
J gene: TRBJ1-2
D gene: TRBD1
clone size: once
CDR3 DNA: TGTGCCAGCAGCCAACAAAGCGGGACAGGCGATGGCTACACCTTC
CDR3 protein: CASSQQSGTGDGYTF

V gene: TRBV9
J gene: TRBJ2-2
D gene: NA
clone size: NA
CDR3 DNA: TGTGCCAGCAGCGTATTGGGGATGAACACCGGGGAGCTGTTTTTT
CDR3 protein: CASSVLGMNTGELFF

V gene: TRBV28
J gene: TRBJ1-5
D gene: TRBD1
clone size: NA
CDR3 DNA: TGTGCCAGCAGTCTGACAGGGAATGGCAATCAGCCCCAGCATTTT
CDR3 protein: CASSLTGNGNQPQHF

V gene: TRBV11-2
J gene: TRBJ1-2
D gene: NA
clone size: once
CDR3 DNA: TGTGCCAGCAGCACCTATAAGGCCCCCGGAGGAGGAAATGGCTACACCTTC
CDR3 protein: CASSTYKAPGGGNGYTF

V gene: TRBV19
J gene: TRBJ1-2
D gene: NA
clone size: NA
CDR3 DNA: TGTGCCAGTAGTAGAGACATGAACTATGGCTACACCTTC
CDR3 protein: CASSRDMNYGYTF

V gene: TRBV6-1
J gene: TRBJ1-5
D gene: NA
clone size: NA
CDR3 DNA: TGTGCCAGCAGTGAAAGGGGCCAGCCCCAGCATTTT
CDR3 protein: CASSERGQPQHF

V gene: TRBV13
J gene: TRBJ1-1
D gene: NA
clone size: NA
CDR3 DNA: TGTGCCAGCAGCCTTCGGGGGCGCACTGAAGCTTTCTTT
CDR3 protein: CASSLRGRTEAFF

V gene: TRBV7-2
J gene: TRBJ1-5
D gene: NA
clone size: NA
CDR3 DNA: TGTGCCAGCAGCTCAGAGCCCCTACAGCCCCAGCATTTT
CDR3 protein: CASSSEPLQPQHF

V gene: TRBV15
J gene: TRBJ2-5
D gene: NA
clone size: NA
CDR3 DNA: TGTGCCACCAGCGAAGGGGGGGTCTTTCAAGAGACCCAGTACTTC
CDR3 protein: CATSEGGVFQETQYF

V gene: TRBV19
J gene: TRBJ1-5
D gene: NA
clone size: NA
CDR3 DNA: TGTGCCAGTAGTGGACTCGATCAGCCCCAGCATTTT
CDR3 protein: CASSGLDQPQHF

V gene: TRBV7-8
J gene: TRBJ2-3
D gene: TRBD1
clone size: once
CDR3 DNA: TGTGCCAGCAGCTTAAAGCGGGACAGGGGGCTAACAACGCAGTATTTT
CDR3 protein: CASSLKRDRGLTTQYF

V gene: TRBV30
J gene: TRBJ2-3
D gene: TRBD2
clone size: few
CDR3 DNA: TGTGCCTGGAGTCATAGCGGGAAGAGCACAGATACGCAGTATTTT
CDR3 protein: CAWSHSGKSTDTQYF

V gene: TRBV7-3
J gene: TRBJ2-3
D gene: NA
clone size: NA
CDR3 DNA: TGTGCCAGCAGCACCCTTGCGGGGTCACATACGCAGTATTTT
CDR3 protein: CASSTLAGSHTQYF

V gene: TRBV11-2
J gene: TRBJ2-1
D gene: TRBD2
clone size: NA
CDR3 DNA: TGTGCCAGCAGCTTAAGCGCGGGAGGAATAGGCAATGAGCAGTTCTTC
CDR3 protein: CASSLSAGGIGNEQFF

V gene: TRBV2
J gene: TRBJ2-5
D gene: TRBD1
clone size: NA
CDR3 DNA: TGTGCCAGCAGTGAAAGGGCAGGGGGCGAGAAGACCCAGTACTTC
CDR3 protein: CASSERAGGEKTQYF

V gene: TRBV2
J gene: TRBJ2-3
D gene: TRBD1
clone size: NA
CDR3 DNA: TGTGCCAGCAGTCGACAGGGGGGCCATACGCAGTATTTT
CDR3 protein: CASSRQGGHTQYF

V gene: TRBV4-1
J gene: TRBJ2-3
D gene: TRBD2
clone size: NA
CDR3 DNA: TGCGTCAGCGGGGGAGGGAGCGGGATGATCGCAGATACGCAGTATTTT
CDR3 protein: CVSGGGSGMIADTQYF

V gene: TRBV30
J gene: TRBJ1-2
D gene: NA
clone size: NA
CDR3 DNA: TGTGCCTGGAGCCCACAGGGCTGGGGCGGCTACACCTTC
CDR3 protein: CAWSPQGWGGYTF

V gene: TRBV11-3
J gene: TRBJ2-1
D gene: NA
clone size: once
CDR3 DNA: TGTGCCAGCAGCTTAGGGGGTTCCTCCTACAATGAGCAGTTCTTC
CDR3 protein: CASSLGGSSYNEQFF

V gene: TRBV6-6
J gene: TRBJ2-1
D gene: TRBD2
clone size: NA
CDR3 DNA: TGTGCCAGCAGTTATTTAGCGGGAGGGCCGAGTAATGAGCAGTTCTTC
CDR3 protein: CASSYLAGGPSNEQFF

V gene: TRBV10-2
J gene: TRBJ1-2
D gene: TRBD1
clone size: once
CDR3 DNA: TGCGCCAGCAGTGATTGGACAGGGTCTAACTATGGCTACACCTTC
CDR3 protein: CASSDWTGSNYGYTF

V gene: TRBV9
J gene: TRBJ2-1
D gene: TRBD2
clone size: NA
CDR3 DNA: TGTGCCAGCAGCGAGCGGACTAGCGTTCGCTCCTACAATGAGCAGTTCTTC
CDR3 protein: CASSERTSVRSYNEQFF

V gene: TRBV7-8
J gene: TRBJ2-6
D gene: NA
clone size: NA
CDR3 DNA: TGTGCCAGCAGCCAGGGCGGGGCCAACGTCCTGACTTTC
CDR3 protein: CASSQGGANVLTF

V gene: TRBV7-8
J gene: TRBJ2-1
D gene: TRBD2
clone size: NA
CDR3 DNA: TGTGCCAGCAGCTTATTGGGCGGGGGTTCCTACAATGAGCAGTTCTTC
CDR3 protein: CASSLLGGGSYNEQFF

V gene: TRBV28
J gene: TRBJ2-3
D gene: NA
clone size: NA
CDR3 DNA: TGTGCCAGCAGTCCCCCACCAGCGGGAGATACGCAGTATTTT
CDR3 protein: CASSPPPAGDTQYF

V gene: TRBV19
J gene: TRBJ1-5
D gene: NA
clone size: NA
CDR3 DNA: TGTGCCAGTAGTCGCAGTCTAAATCAGCCCCAGCATTTT
CDR3 protein: CASSRSLNQPQHF

V gene: TRBV5-4
J gene: TRBJ1-4
D gene: TRBD1
clone size: NA
CDR3 DNA: TGTGCCAGCAGCTCGTCCCGGGACAGGGACGGAGAAAAACTGTTTTTT
CDR3 protein: CASSSSRDRDGEKLFF

V gene: TRBV6-5
J gene: TRBJ1-5
D gene: NA
clone size: NA
CDR3 DNA: TGTGCCAGCAGTGATGGTTACAGTAATCAGCCCCAGCATTTT
CDR3 protein: CASSDGYSNQPQHF

V gene: TRBV18
J gene: TRBJ2-2
D gene: TRBD2
clone size: NA
CDR3 DNA: TGTGCCAGCTCACCACCGCTAGCGGGAACGAACACCGGGGAGCTGTTTTTT
CDR3 protein: CASSPPLAGTNTGELFF

V gene: TRBV6-5
J gene: TRBJ2-3
D gene: TRBD2
clone size: NA
CDR3 DNA: TGTGCCAGCAGTTACCCGACTAGCGGGAGAACAGATACGCAGTATTTT
CDR3 protein: CASSYPTSGRTDTQYF

V gene: TRBV15
J gene: TRBJ2-7
D gene: NA
clone size: NA
CDR3 DNA: TGTGCCACCAGCAGAGATTATCAGGGACCCTACGAGCAGTACTTC
CDR3 protein: CATSRDYQGPYEQYF

V gene: TRBV5-1
J gene: TRBJ2-1
D gene: NA
clone size: NA
CDR3 DNA: TGCGCCAGCAGCCTGGGGGGGGCCCCCACCTACAATGAGCAGTTCTTC
CDR3 protein: CASSLGGAPTYNEQFF

V gene: TRBV5-6
J gene: TRBJ2-3
D gene: TRBD2
clone size: NA
CDR3 DNA: TGTGCCAGCAGGATCGGGACTACACAGTATTTT
CDR3 protein: CASRIGTTQYF

V gene: TRBV6-5
J gene: TRBJ2-3
D gene: TRBD1
clone size: NA
CDR3 DNA: TGTGCCAGCAGCGCCGGGACAGGGATAACAGATACGCAGTATTTT
CDR3 protein: CASSAGTGITDTQYF

V gene: TRBV6-1
J gene: TRBJ2-5
D gene: NA
clone size: NA
CDR3 DNA: TGTGCCAGCACGTGGGGAAGGGAGACCCAGTACTTC
CDR3 protein: CASTWGRETQYF

V gene: TRBV6-6
J gene: TRBJ1-5
D gene: NA
clone size: once
CDR3 DNA: TGTGCCAGTAAAGAACCCAGTCAGCCCCAGCATTTT
CDR3 protein: CASKEPSQPQHF

V gene: TRBV11-3
J gene: TRBJ2-7
D gene: NA
clone size: NA
CDR3 DNA: TGTGCCAGCAGCCGTACTGACAGCTACGAGCAGTACTTC
CDR3 protein: CASSRTDSYEQYF

V gene: TRBV6-6
J gene: TRBJ2-1
D gene: TRBD2
clone size: NA
CDR3 DNA: TGTGCCAGCACTAATACGGGACTAGCGGAGTACAATGAGCAGTTCTTC
CDR3 protein: CASTNTGLAEYNEQFF

V gene: TRBV5-5
J gene: TRBJ2-5
D gene: NA
clone size: NA
CDR3 DNA: TGTGCCAGCAGCTTGGCAGGGGTCCAAGAGACCCAGTACTTC
CDR3 protein: CASSLAGVQETQYF

V gene: TRBV9
J gene: TRBJ2-3
D gene: NA
clone size: NA
CDR3 DNA: TGTGCCAGCAGCGCCACCACCGGGGTGGGGGACACAGATACGCAGTATTTT
CDR3 protein: CASSATTGVGDTDTQYF

V gene: TRBV7-3
J gene: TRBJ2-5
D gene: TRBD1
clone size: NA
CDR3 DNA: TGTGCCAGCAGCCGGGACAGCGAAGAGACCCAGTACTTC
CDR3 protein: CASSRDSEETQYF

V gene: TRBV2
J gene: TRBJ2-3
D gene: NA
clone size: NA
CDR3 DNA: TGTGCCAGCCGCCCAGGGGGGGCGGGAGTCAGAGATACGCAGTATTTT
CDR3 protein: CASRPGGAGVRDTQYF

V gene: TRBV7-9
J gene: TRBJ2-1
D gene: NA
clone size: NA
CDR3 DNA: TGTGCCAGCAGCTTAATGGGACCAGTCAATGAGCAGTTCTTC
CDR3 protein: CASSLMGPVNEQFF

V gene: TRBV13
J gene: TRBJ2-7
D gene: TRBD2
clone size: NA
CDR3 DNA: TGTGCCAGCAGCTCTAGCGGCCAGCGGGGTTGGCACGAGCAGTACTTC
CDR3 protein: CASSSSGQRGWHEQYF

V gene: TRBV19
J gene: TRBJ2-7
D gene: NA
clone size: NA
CDR3 DNA: TGTGCCAGTACTGACAGTAACTACGAGCAGTACTTC
CDR3 protein: CASTDSNYEQYF

V gene: TRBV23-1
J gene: TRBJ1-5
D gene: NA
clone size: NA
CDR3 DNA: TGCGCCAGCAGTCAATCCGGCAGATCGTCGAATCAGCCCCAGCATTTT
CDR3 protein: CASSQSGRSSNQPQHF

V gene: TRBV27
J gene: TRBJ1-1
D gene: NA
clone size: NA
CDR3 DNA: TGTGCCAGCAGTTTTCGCGAGGCCACTGAAGCTTTCTTT
CDR3 protein: CASSFREATEAFF

V gene: TRBV7-9
J gene: TRBJ2-7
D gene: NA
clone size: NA
CDR3 DNA: TGTGCCAGCAGCCCCCCCCCACGCTTTAGTTACGAGCAGTACTTC
CDR3 protein: CASSPPPRFSYEQYF

V gene: TRBV29-1
J gene: TRBJ1-5
D gene: TRBD1
clone size: NA
CDR3 DNA: TGCAGCGTTCAAAGGGGGCAGGGTCAGCCCCAGCATTTT
CDR3 protein: CSVQRGQGQPQHF

V gene: TRBV5-4
J gene: TRBJ2-5
D gene: TRBD1
clone size: once
CDR3 DNA: TGTGCCAGCAGCTCCGCGGGCAGGGGGAGAGGGACCCAGTACTTC
CDR3 protein: CASSSAGRGRGTQYF

V gene: TRBV11-2
J gene: TRBJ2-7
D gene: TRBD2
clone size: once
CDR3 DNA: TGTGCCAGCAGCTCCCGGACTAGCGTCTACGAGCAGTACTTC
CDR3 protein: CASSSRTSVYEQYF